Below are 26 T cell receptor beta chains sequenced from a single sample in a study of blood T cell repertoires in COVID-19. TCRdb's table, derived via immunoSEQ multiplex PCR, lists solely in-frame clones and lacks some. The sample records about 330,000 clones, approximately 88% being singletons. The sample comprised PBMCs or T cells enriched from blood (not recorded which). These receptors were taken from a man aged 25-40 years who had recovered from COVID-19.

This chain joins TRBV25-1 and TRBJ2-5, with TRBD1 matching over 8 bases. In germline, CDR1 is MGHDK, CDR2 SYGVNS. The J segment lost 4 bases and the V segment lost 7 bases, leaving 8 bases of the junction unmatched. The CDR3 is made up of 14 amino acids. The CDR3 DNA reads as TGTGCCAGCAATCCCGGACAGGGATTAGAGACCCAGTACTTC. Translating it yields CASNPGQGLETQYF.

This clone was seen more than once but under ten times. The chain employs TRBV7-8 and TRBJ2-5; D might be TRBD2 (5 bases). Trimming removed 0 bases at V and 0 bases at J, with 8 bases between. The length of the CDR3 is 15 residues. Looked up from germline, CDR1 is SGHVS and CDR2 is FQNEAQ. Here the CDR3 reads CASSLARLNQETQYF. CDR3 in DNA: TGTGCCAGCAGCTTAGCGCGACTAAACCAAGAGACCCAGTACTTC. The whole variable domain, remainder taken from reference TRBV7-8 and TRBJ2-5, is GAGVSQSPRYKVAKRGQDVALRCDPISGHVSLFWYQQALGQGPEFLTYFQNEAQLDKSGLPSDRFFAERPEGSVSTLKIQRTQQEDSAVYLCASSLARLNQETQYFGPGTRLLVL.

The chain couples TRBV7-2 to TRBJ1-3, with D perhaps TRBD1 (6 bases). The CDR3 runs to 15 residues. Germline-derived CDR1 and CDR2 are SGHTA and FQGNSA. Trimming pared 7 bases from V and 4 bases from J, leaving 17 bases between. CDR3 protein: CASTPGGAKGNTIYF. CDR3 nucleotides: TGTGCCAGCACCCCCGGGGGGGCGAAAGGAAACACCATATATTTT. The full variable domain, completed using reference TRBV7-2 and TRBJ1-3, is GAGVSQSPSNKVTEKGKDVELRCDPISGHTALYWYRQSLGQGLEFLIYFQGNSAPDKSGLPSDRFSAERTGGSVSTLTIQRTQQEDSAVYLCASTPGGAKGNTIYFGEGSWLTVV.

The DNA of the CDR3 is TGCAGTGCTAGTCCCGACAGGTCTCGCTCTGGGGCCAACGTCCTGACTTTC. This sequence encodes CSASPDRSRSGANVLTF. The chain links TRBV20-1 to TRBJ2-6; tentative D call: TRBD1 (6 bases). Trimming removed 3 bases from V and 0 bases from J, with 15 bases in between. Germline V gives CDR1 DFQATT, CDR2 SNEGSKA (reference sequence). The CDR3 is 17 amino acids.

The chain links TRBV2 to TRBJ2-5; 7 bases fit TRBD1. The V gene's germline CDR1 is SNHLY and CDR2 FYNNEI. With 0 bases clipped from V and 2 bases from J, the junction kept 0 bases outside the gene matches. The CDR3 extends over 14 amino acids. CDR3: CASSEADRQETQYF. CDR3 DNA: TGTGCCAGCAGTGAAGCGGACAGGCAAGAGACCCAGTACTTC.

V gene TRBV2 combines with J gene TRBJ1-4; possibly TRBD1 for D (6 bases). The V end was cut by 5 bases, the J end by 0 bases, with 13 bases between. This CDR3 comprises 16 residues. Germline loops: CDR1 SNHLY, CDR2 FYNNEI. As DNA, the CDR3 is TGTGCCAGCAGTCTGACAGGAGTTGCAACTAATGAAAAACTGTTTTTT. It encodes CASSLTGVATNEKLFF.

J is TRBJ2-7 and V is TRBV9, with TRBD2 identical over 12 bases. CDR1 is SGDLS and CDR2 is YYNGEE in the germline V gene. This CDR3 region has 15 residues. The V and J ends lost 0 bases and 4 bases, in that order; junction bases with no gene match: 2. CDR3 in amino acids: CASSVEGLAGYEQYF. CDR3 bases: TGTGCCAGCAGCGTAGAAGGACTAGCGGGATACGAGCAGTACTTC. Full variable domain (rest looked up from reference TRBV9 and TRBJ2-7): DSGVTQTPKHLITATGQRVTLRCSPRSGDLSVYWYQQSLDQGLQFLIQYYNGEERAKGNILERFSAQQFPDLHSELNLSSLELGDSALYFCASSVEGLAGYEQYFGPGTRLTVT.

The chain joins TRBV2 to TRBJ1-2; possible D gene TRBD1, 6 bases. Trimming stripped 5 bases from V and 4 bases from J, with 11 bases between. The CDR3 runs 13 residues. Germline-derived CDR1 and CDR2 are SNHLY and FYNNEI. Written as DNA, the CDR3 is TGTGCCAGCAGTAATACAGGGACCTATGGCTACACCTTC. This encodes CASSNTGTYGYTF.

The chain recombines TRBV7-9 with TRBJ2-5; D possibly corresponds to TRBD1 (5 bases). Trimming shortened V by 5 bases and J by 5 bases, and 18 bases separated the two germline ends. This CDR3 spans 15 amino acids. The germline V gene has CDR1 SEHNR and CDR2 FQNEAQ (reference sequence). Written as DNA, the CDR3 is TGTGCCAGCAGCCTAGTGCCGTCGCCAGGGGAGACCCAGTACTTC. Amino acid sequence: CASSLVPSPGETQYF.

V usage is TRBV19 and J usage is TRBJ2-3, with D hard to call. Germline CDR1 LNHDA, CDR2 SQIVND (reference sequence). V was shortened by 2 bases and J by 2 bases, with 11 bases between the two germline ends. The CDR3 is 15 amino acids. The CDR3 bases are TGTGCCAGTAGTATATTTCACGGTAACACAGATACGCAGTATTTT. This sequence encodes CASSIFHGNTDTQYF.

The chain links TRBV30 to TRBJ1-1; D is perhaps TRBD1 (5 bases). The CDR3 totals 12 residues. V was shortened by 3 bases and J by 4 bases, with 9 bases between the two germline ends. Germline V gene data show CDR1 as GTSNPN and CDR2 as SVGIG (reference sequence). The CDR3 nucleotides read TGTGCCTGGAGCAGGGTCCCCACTGAAGCTTTCTTT. It is translated as CAWSRVPTEAFF.

The V gene is TRBV7-9, the J gene TRBJ2-2; a weak D match, TRBD2 (5 bases). Germline V gene data show CDR1 as SEHNR and CDR2 as FQNEAQ (reference sequence). With 3 bases removed from V and 1 base from J, the gap between germline ends came to 9 bases. CDR3 length: 15 amino acids. The CDR3 reads CASSFQRLNTGELFF. The CDR3 bases are TGTGCCAGCAGCTTCCAGCGGCTGAACACCGGGGAGCTGTTTTTT.

The rearrangement uses TRBV29-1 and TRBJ1-2; D not resolved. This CDR3 contains 10 residues. V lost 6 bases and J 6 bases, leaving 8 bases between the germline ends. Germline CDR1 is SQVTM and CDR2 is ANQGSEA. CDR3: CSVHHDGYTF. CDR3 nucleotides: TGCAGCGTACACCACGATGGCTACACCTTC.

The gene calls are TRBV18 and TRBJ2-7, with 12 nucleotides matching TRBD1. With 3 bases clipped from V and 5 bases from J, the junction kept 2 bases outside the gene matches. There are 14 residues in the CDR3. Per germline, CDR1 KGHSH and CDR2 LQKENI. In DNA form, the CDR3 reads TGTGCCAGCTCACCGGGGACAGGGGGCGACGAGCAGTACTTC. Its translation is CASSPGTGGDEQYF.

The rearrangement links TRBV11-2 to TRBJ1-4; TRBD1 might be the D (5 bases). The CDR3 consists of 14 residues. Germline V CDR1 and CDR2: SGHAT, FQNNGV. Deletions cut 5 bases from V and 4 bases from J, with 11 bases between. In DNA, the CDR3 is TGTGCCAGCAGCCCCCGGGGGATTAATGAAAAACTGTTTTTT. It specifies CASSPRGINEKLFF.

V and J are TRBV5-6 and TRBJ2-5; D perhaps matches TRBD1 (5 bases). Germline CDR1 SGHDT, CDR2 YYEEEE. The CDR3 extends over 13 amino acids. Trimming pared 0 bases from V and 5 bases from J, leaving 8 bases between. The CDR3 loop is CASSLDRYETQYF. CDR3 DNA sequence: TGTGCCAGCAGCTTGGACAGGTACGAGACCCAGTACTTC.

The chain joins TRBV7-9 to TRBJ2-7; TRBD2 aligns across 8 bases. V trimming: 5 bases; J trimming: 0 bases; junction bases outside the gene matches: 9. CDR1 is SEHNR, CDR2 FQNEAQ, per germline (reference sequence). The CDR3 has 16 residues. The CDR3 DNA follows: TGTGCCAGCAGCCTCGGGGCGAGCGGGAGCTCCTACGAGCAGTACTTC. This gives the protein CASSLGASGSSYEQYF.

This rearrangement joins TRBV5-1 to TRBJ2-7; D may be TRBD2 (7 bases). The length of the CDR3 is 14 residues. Per the germline V gene, CDR1 is SGHRS and CDR2 is YFSETQ. V was shortened by 1 base and J by 3 bases, with 11 bases between the two germline ends. CDR3 amino acids: CASSLTGGGYEQYF. The CDR3 nucleotides read TGCGCCAGCAGCTTGACGGGGGGCGGCTACGAGCAGTACTTC. The whole variable domain, remainder taken from reference TRBV5-1 and TRBJ2-7, is KAGVTQTPRYLIKTRGQQVTLSCSPISGHRSVSWYQQTPGQGLQFLFEYFSETQRNKGNFPGRFSGRQFSNSRSEMNVSTLELGDSALYLCASSLTGGGYEQYFGPGTRLTVT.

The V gene is TRBV4-1, the J gene TRBJ2-2; perhaps TRBD2 as D (5 bases). In germline, CDR1 is MGHRA, CDR2 YSYEKL. CDR3 size: 16 residues. Trimming took 3 bases from V and 6 from J, leaving 17 bases between them. CDR3 sequence: CASSQISRASAGELFF. The CDR3 nucleotides are TGCGCCAGCAGCCAGATATCGCGGGCCTCGGCCGGGGAGCTGTTTTTT.

The chain carries TRBV27 and TRBJ2-3; possibly TRBD1 for D (6 bases). The V gene's germline CDR1 is MNHEY and CDR2 SMNVEV (reference sequence). Trimming shortened V by 5 bases and J by 0 bases, and 12 bases separated the two germline ends. The CDR3 sequence is 15 residues long. CDR3 amino acids: CASSRTAKSTDTQYF. As DNA, the CDR3 is TGTGCCAGCAGTCGGACAGCTAAAAGCACAGATACGCAGTATTTT.

The V and J genes are TRBV19 and TRBJ2-2; TRBD1 aligns across 7 bases. Unmatched junction bases numbered 10, after V lost 3 bases and J lost 0 bases. Germline V gene sequence: CDR1 LNHDA, CDR2 SQIVND (reference sequence). This CDR3 region has 18 residues. For the CDR3, the DNA is TGTGCCAGTAGTATGATGGAATGGCAGGGGGCGAACACCGGGGAGCTGTTTTTT. Translated: CASSMMEWQGANTGELFF.

The chain has TRBV30 and TRBJ2-1; D perhaps matches TRBD1 (5 bases). Germline values: CDR1 GTSNPN, CDR2 SVGIG (reference sequence). This CDR3 spans 14 amino acids. Trimming pared 0 bases from V and 4 bases from J, leaving 10 bases between. CDR3 sequence (DNA): TGTGCCTGGAGTGTACCAGGGATTTACAATGAGCAGTTCTTC. The encoded protein is CAWSVPGIYNEQFF. The whole variable domain, remainder taken from reference TRBV30 and TRBJ2-1, is SQTIHQWPATLVQPVGSPLSLECTVEGTSNPNLYWYRQAAGRGLQLLFYSVGIGQISSEVPQNLSASRPQDRQFILSSKKLLLSDSGFYLCAWSVPGIYNEQFFGPGTRLTVL.

The V gene is TRBV9, the J gene TRBJ2-6; maybe TRBD1 (5 bases). The germline V and J ends were trimmed by 3 bases and 4 bases, with 8 bases remaining between them. CDR1 is SGDLS, CDR2 YYNGEE, per germline. The CDR3 length is 14 residues. DNA for the CDR3: TGTGCCAGCAGCGAGGGGTCGGGGGCCAACGTCCTGACTTTC. This codes for CASSEGSGANVLTF.

The chain joins TRBV3-1 (or the pseudogene TRBV3-2) to TRBJ2-7, with D maybe TRBD1 (6 bases). The CDR3 length is 15 residues. V was clipped by 1 base and J by 2 bases, with 12 bases between them. Germline lookup yields CDR1 LGHDT and CDR2 YNNKEL (reference sequence). CDR3 in DNA: TGTGCCAGCAGCCAAGGACAGGCATCGCCCTACGAGCAGTACTTC. Protein: CASSQGQASPYEQYF.

The chain recombines TRBV11-3 with TRBJ1-1, with D unresolved. This CDR3 comprises 13 residues. Trimming took off 0 bases at V and 6 bases at J, with 8 bases between the two ends. CDR1 and CDR2 (germline): SGHNT, YENEEA. CDR3 sequence reads: CASSLDKLSEAFF. The CDR3 DNA is TGTGCCAGCAGCTTAGATAAACTCTCTGAAGCTTTCTTT.

The V call is TRBV12-3 or TRBV12-4, the J call TRBJ1-3, with 8 bases lining up with TRBD1. The CDR3 is 13 amino acids. J gave up 7 bases and V 3 bases, and 2 bases lay outside the gene matches. In DNA form, the CDR3 reads TGTGCCAGCAGTTTTCACAGGGGGAACACCATATATTTT. Translation: CASSFHRGNTIYF.